This TCR beta chain was captured in a study of blood T cell repertoires in COVID-19. Study-level information: Sites in the United States, Italy and Spain provided acute and convalescent COVID-19 samples. Nucleic acid was either cDNA or gDNA, and it came from T cells, B-cell-depleted T cells, or PBMCs.

The V end was cut by 4 bases, the J end by 2 bases, with 14 bases between. CDR3 length: 16 amino acids. CDR1 is MNHNY and CDR2 is SVGAGI in the germline V gene (reference sequence). In the authors' workflow: Scientists estimated how many nucleated cells there were by amplifying reference gene primers. Sequencing was performed with immunoSEQ multiplex PCR; in TCRdb, only in-frame clones are kept and a portion is missing. V and J calls and clone size are given by that table; D and trimming were obtained from the DNA. The sample yields over 250,000 clones, 89% seen once. Sequencing was done on a sample of peripheral blood. The clonotype originates from an older woman with acute or convalescent COVID-19. The rearrangement uses TRBV6-6 and TRBJ1-4; a possible D gene is TRBD1 (5 bases). The CDR3 here is CASSSHRGATNEKLFF. For the CDR3, the DNA is TGTGCCAGCAGTTCCCACCGCGGGGCTACTAATGAAAAACTGTTTTTT.